This entry is about one TCR beta chain. Sequencing used immunoSEQ multiplex PCR; TCRdb keeps in-frame clones, though not all of them. The sample has over 15,000 clones; around 82% are singletons. The CDR3 has 16 residues. The junction had 3 bases not matched to a gene; V was cut back by 2 bases and J by 0 bases. CDR1 is SGDLS, CDR2 YYNGEE, per germline. The data are from a study of blood T cell repertoires in COVID-19. The chain couples TRBV9 to TRBJ1-4, with 8 nucleotides matching TRBD1. Sequencing was done on a sample of peripheral blood. This clonotype originated in a middle-aged man with active or convalescent COVID-19. In nucleotides, the CDR3 is TGTGCCAGCAGCGTCAAACAGGGGGCAACTAATGAAAAACTGTTTTTT. Translated, it gives CASSVKQGATNEKLFF.